The 23 T cell receptor beta chains below come from one sample, sequenced in a study of Ad26.COV2.S vaccination and SARS-CoV-2 variants. The treatment was: around 19 received Ad26.COV2.S at low or high dose, single or two shots; about five received placebo; per-sample allocation not given. Material that was analyzed had been drawn on day 63 after the first vaccine or placebo injection. The table came from immunoSEQ multiplex PCR; TCRdb's copy has only in-frame clones and leaves some out. This sample yields about 480,000 clones, of which around nine tenths are seen a single time; roughly 13% belongs to the top ten. This sample comprised peripheral blood, obtained in a trial of Ad26.COV2.S vaccine versus placebo. The source is a person aged 18-60 years who received the Ad26.COV2.S COVID-19 vaccine or a placebo.

To note about this clone: A read error may explain this, as a much larger clone is one base away. This specimen includes other DNA sequences encoding the same CDR3. The J gene is TRBJ2-7, the V gene TRBV6-2 or TRBV6-3; 12 bases are shared with TRBD2. Germline CDR1 is MNHEY and CDR2 is SVGEGT. Unmatched junction bases numbered 0, after V lost 2 bases and J lost 4 bases. The CDR3 totals 14 residues. This CDR3 reads CASSYGTSGYEQYF. In nucleotides, the CDR3 is TGTGCCAGCAGTTACGGGACTAGCGGGTACGAGCAGTACTTC.

The chain has TRBV3-1 (or the pseudogene TRBV3-2) and TRBJ1-2; D is perhaps TRBD1 (5 bases). This CDR3 region has 14 residues. The ends were cut back, 3 bases at V and 7 bases at J, with 15 bases in the middle. Germline-derived CDR1 and CDR2 are LGHDT and YNNKEL (reference sequence). CDR3 protein: CASSHPGREAGYTF. As DNA, the CDR3 is TGTGCCAGCAGCCATCCGGGACGGGAGGCTGGCTACACCTTC.

The CDR3 sequence: CGGGAGNTIYF. For the CDR3, the DNA is TGTGGTGGAGGGGCTGGAAACACCATATATTTT. The chain has TRBV18 and TRBJ1-3; D possibly corresponds to TRBD1 (5 bases). There are 11 residues in the CDR3. Germline values: CDR1 KGHSH, CDR2 LQKENI.

The rearrangement uses TRBV7-3 and TRBJ2-6; D might be TRBD2 (5 bases). In germline, CDR1 is SGHTA, CDR2 FQGTGA. Trimming pared 8 bases from V and 0 bases from J, leaving 11 bases between. CDR3 size: 15 residues. The CDR3 region has the DNA TGTGCCAGCCAGCAGCGGAGCTCTGGGGCCAACGTCCTGACTTTC. It translates to CASQQRSSGANVLTF. The entire variable domain, with the rest obtained from reference TRBV7-3 and TRBJ2-6, is as follows: GAGVSQTPSNKVTEKGKYVELRCDPISGHTALYWYRQSLGQGPEFLIYFQGTGAADDSGLPNDRFFAVRPEGSVSTLKIQRTERGDSAVYLCASQQRSSGANVLTFGAGSRLTVL.

J is TRBJ1-3 and V is TRBV7-3, with D unclear. Germline CDR1 SGHTA, CDR2 FQGTGA. The ends were cut back, 2 bases at V and 1 base at J, with 21 bases in the middle. The CDR3 totals 19 residues. The CDR3 spells CASSLSRKCAWGSGNTIYF. Written as DNA, the CDR3 is TGTGCCAGCAGCTTATCCCGTAAGTGTGCCTGGGGTTCTGGAAACACCATATATTTT.

The V gene is TRBV11-2, the J gene TRBJ2-3; the D is unclear. V was pared by 0 bases and J by 2 bases, with 3 bases between. CDR1 and CDR2 from the germline V gene are SGHAT and FQNNGV. The length of the CDR3 is 13 residues. The DNA of the CDR3 is TGTGCCAGCAGCTTAGATTCCACAGATACGCAGTATTTT. Translating gives CASSLDSTDTQYF. Variable domain in full (rest from reference TRBV11-2 and TRBJ2-3): EAGVAQSPRYKIIEKRQSVAFWCNPISGHATLYWYQQILGQGPKLLIQFQNNGVVDDSQLPKDRFSAERLKGVDSTLKIQPAKLEDSAVYLCASSLDSTDTQYFGPGTRLTVL.

This clone was seen only a few times. The chain recombines TRBV29-1 with TRBJ2-2; maybe TRBD2 (6 bases). Germline CDR1 reads SQVTM; CDR2 reads ANQGSEA. CDR3 length: 12 residues. V shed 7 bases and J shed 2 bases, with 8 bases lying between them. In DNA, the CDR3 is TGCAGCGGAGGACTAAACACCGGGGAGCTGTTTTTT. Amino acid sequence: CSGGLNTGELFF.

The V call is TRBV15, the J call TRBJ2-7, with D possibly TRBD2 on 6 matching bases. The CDR3 runs 13 residues. Germline V gene lookup returns CDR1 LNHNV and CDR2 YYDKDF (reference sequence). Trimming left V 5 bases short and J 0 bases short, with 8 bases between. The CDR3 DNA reads as TGTGCCACCAGCCGGGGGAGCTCCTACGAGCAGTACTTC. Protein product: CATSRGSSYEQYF.

The rearrangement joins TRBV4-2 to TRBJ2-1; the D gene is possibly TRBD2 (6 bases). V shed 1 base and J shed 5 bases, with 12 bases lying between them. The CDR3 extends over 15 amino acids. Germline V lookup: CDR1 LGHNA, CDR2 YNFKEQ. The CDR3, as DNA: TGTGCCAGCAGCCAAGCGGGAGCTCTTGACAATGAGCAGTTCTTC. This codes for CASSQAGALDNEQFF.

The rearrangement links TRBV12-3 or TRBV12-4 to TRBJ2-3, with D unresolved. Trimming stripped 1 base from V and 5 bases from J, with 7 bases between. There are 13 residues in the CDR3. CDR3 protein: CASSLVRGDTQYF. CDR3 nucleotide sequence: TGTGCCAGCAGTTTAGTGCGAGGAGATACGCAGTATTTT.

A word on this clone: Other DNA sequences of this sample code for an identical CDR3. The chain couples TRBV9 to TRBJ2-3; TRBD2 might be the D (5 bases). The germline V gene has CDR1 SGDLS and CDR2 YYNGEE. The CDR3 has 14 amino acids. The V end was cut by 0 bases, the J end by 6 bases, with 11 bases between. The CDR3 coding sequence is TGTGCCAGCAGCGTAGGAGGGAGTACTGATACGCAGTATTTT. Residues: CASSVGGSTDTQYF. Variable domain in full (rest from reference TRBV9 and TRBJ2-3): DSGVTQTPKHLITATGQRVTLRCSPRSGDLSVYWYQQSLDQGLQFLIQYYNGEERAKGNILERFSAQQFPDLHSELNLSSLELGDSALYFCASSVGGSTDTQYFGPGTRLTVL.

The rearrangement uses TRBV28 and TRBJ2-1; D possibly corresponds to TRBD2 (6 bases). The CDR3 consists of 12 residues. V was trimmed by 9 bases and J by 4 bases, leaving 10 bases between them. Germline V gene lookup returns CDR1 MDHEN and CDR2 SYDVKM. The CDR3 here is CASEREYNEQFF. For the CDR3, the DNA is TGTGCCAGTGAACGGGAGTACAATGAGCAGTTCTTC.

CDR3 sequence (DNA): TGTGCCACCGAAGGAAGCGGTGGTAACTATGAGCAGTTCTTC. Residues: CATEGSGGNYEQFF. The rearrangement joins TRBV24-1 to TRBJ2-1; weak D call: TRBD2 (5 bases). From germline, CDR1 is KGHDR and CDR2 SFDVKD. This CDR3 spans 14 amino acids. V lost 9 bases to trimming and J lost 8 bases, with 19 bases between them.

This clone was found once. The chain joins TRBV29-1 to TRBJ1-2; D gene uncertain. CDR3 length: 11 residues. CDR1 is SQVTM and CDR2 is ANQGSEA in the germline V gene. V lost 5 bases to trimming and J lost 7 bases, with 11 bases between them. CDR3 region: CSVSQNLGYTF. The CDR3 nucleotides are TGCAGCGTTTCACAGAACCTTGGCTACACCTTC.

This sequence joins TRBV28 and TRBJ1-1, with D unclear. The CDR3 runs 12 residues. V was trimmed by 2 bases and J by 4 bases, leaving 5 bases between them. CDR1 and CDR2 (germline): MDHEN, SYDVKM. The chain's CDR3 is CASSLRTTEAFF. The CDR3 DNA sequence: TGTGCCAGCAGTTTAAGGACCACTGAAGCTTTCTTT.

The chain has TRBV19 and TRBJ2-3, with 10 bases lining up with TRBD2. CDR3 size: 16 residues. In germline, CDR1 is LNHDA, CDR2 SQIVND (reference sequence). Germline trimming cut 3 bases from V and 0 bases from J; bases unmatched to any gene: 3. The DNA of the CDR3 is TGTGCCAGTAGTATTGTACTAGCGGGAAGCACAGATACGCAGTATTTT. Protein sequence: CASSIVLAGSTDTQYF.

CDR3 sequence (DNA): TGTGCCAGCAGTTACCCCCGGACAGGGAACTATGGCTACACCTTC. This translates into CASSYPRTGNYGYTF. The chain links TRBV6-5 to TRBJ1-2; 8 nucleotides agree with TRBD1. The CDR3 covers 15 residues. After removal of 2 bases from V and 2 bases from J, the junction contained 4 bases not matched to a gene. Germline V gene sequence: CDR1 MNHEY, CDR2 SVGAGI.

This clone was recorded at least ten times. This rearrangement joins TRBV5-1 to TRBJ2-7, with D maybe TRBD2 (5 bases). V was trimmed by 1 base and J by 6 bases, leaving 11 bases between them. Per the germline V gene, CDR1 is SGHRS and CDR2 is YFSETQ. The CDR3 contains 13 residues. For the CDR3, the DNA is TGCGCCAGCAGCTTGTTGCGCGGGTCCGAGCAGTACTTC. This codes for CASSLLRGSEQYF.

The rearrangement joins TRBV4-2 to TRBJ2-7; D remains unclear. Germline loops: CDR1 LGHNA, CDR2 YNFKEQ. The CDR3 consists of 14 residues. Trimming removed 0 bases at V and 5 bases at J, with 11 bases between. The CDR3 bases are TGTGCCAGCAGCCAAGACAGAGTTGGTAACGAGCAGTACTTC. It yields the protein CASSQDRVGNEQYF.

V is TRBV9 and J is TRBJ2-1; no clear D gene. Germline lookup yields CDR1 SGDLS and CDR2 YYNGEE. This CDR3 is built from 13 residues. Between the trimmed V and J ends, which lost 3 bases and 2 bases, there was a span of 6 bases. CDR3 loop: CASSAAPYNEQFF. CDR3 coding DNA: TGTGCCAGCAGCGCGGCCCCCTACAATGAGCAGTTCTTC.

The chain has TRBV24-1 and TRBJ2-1; TRBD2 matches at 7 bases. This CDR3 region has 16 residues. Germline CDR1 KGHDR, CDR2 SFDVKD. Trimming removed 4 bases from V and 4 bases from J; junction bases left unmatched: 9. Written as DNA, the CDR3 is TGTGCCACCAGTGAAGTAACTAGCGCCTCTTACAATGAGCAGTTCTTC. Translation gives CATSEVTSASYNEQFF.

The V and J genes are TRBV9 and TRBJ1-1; unclear D gene. The ends were cut back, 4 bases at V and 8 bases at J, with 12 bases in the middle. Germline values: CDR1 SGDLS, CDR2 YYNGEE. The CDR3 covers 12 residues. CDR3 in amino acids: CASSREGREAFF. CDR3 bases: TGTGCCAGCAGCCGGGAGGGCAGAGAAGCTTTCTTT.

The chain uses TRBV23-1 and TRBJ2-1; D remains unclear. TRBV23-1 is designated an ORF whose function remains uncertain. The CDR3 spans 11 residues. V dropped 4 bases and J dropped 9 bases, with 7 bases sitting between them. As DNA, the CDR3 is TGCGCCAGCAGTCTAGAAGGTGAGCAGTTCTTC. It specifies CASSLEGEQFF.